This passage covers 30 T cell receptor beta chains from one sample sequenced in a study of blood T cell repertoires in COVID-19. Here immunoSEQ multiplex PCR was the method, and the copy in TCRdb shows in-frame clones only, minus some. The repertoire includes some 110,000 clones, over 75% of them detected once, and about 5% sits in the top ten. Material: peripheral blood. The receptors come from a woman between 70 and 85 years old with acute or convalescent COVID-19.

The V and J genes are TRBV5-6 and TRBJ1-2; 7 bases fit TRBD1. The CDR3 consists of 15 residues. Trimming cost V 4 bases and J 3 bases; bases outside gene matches: 9. In germline, CDR1 is SGHDT, CDR2 YYEEEE. CDR3 nucleotide sequence: TGTGCCAGCAGCCCCAGGACAGGAAGTCACTATGGCTACACCTTC. It yields the protein CASSPRTGSHYGYTF.

V is TRBV10-1 and J is TRBJ1-2; D ambiguous. This CDR3 spans 11 amino acids. Per germline, CDR1 WNHNN and CDR2 SYGVQD (reference sequence). V was cut by 5 bases and J by 8 bases, with 9 bases left in between. CDR3 DNA: TGCGCCAGCAGTAGTATAGAGGGCTACACCTTC. It specifies CASSSIEGYTF.

V is TRBV6-1 and J is TRBJ2-7; D call uncertain. The germline V and J ends were trimmed by 1 base and 3 bases, with 7 bases remaining between them. The CDR3 extends over 13 amino acids. CDR1 is MNHNS and CDR2 is SASEGT in the germline V gene. This chain's CDR3 is CASSEGPRYEQYV. The CDR3 region has the DNA TGTGCCAGCAGTGAAGGCCCGCGCTACGAGCAGTACGTC.

The chain carries TRBV5-6 and TRBJ2-7; D unclear. CDR1 is SGHDT and CDR2 is YYEEEE in the germline V gene. Trimming cost V 0 bases and J 6 bases, with 4 bases left between them. The length of the CDR3 is 11 residues. The CDR3 loop reads CASSLGPEQYV. The CDR3 DNA is TGTGCCAGCAGCTTGGGGCCCGAGCAGTACGTC.

The J gene is TRBJ2-1, the V gene TRBV6-4, with TRBD2 as a possible D gene (5 bases). The CDR3 consists of 15 residues. V dropped 0 bases and J dropped 2 bases, with 8 bases sitting between them. Germline loops: CDR1 MRHNA, CDR2 SNTAGT. The CDR3 protein is CASSDSGEPYNEQFF. The CDR3 nucleotides are TGTGCCAGCAGTGACTCCGGGGAGCCCTACAATGAGCAGTTCTTC.

The chain uses TRBV5-6 and TRBJ2-3; 8 bases are a match to TRBD1. The junction had 6 bases not matched to a gene; V was cut back by 5 bases and J by 4 bases. Germline lookup yields CDR1 SGHDT and CDR2 YYEEEE. There are 14 residues in the CDR3. CDR3 amino acids: CASRGTGRADTQYF. The CDR3, as DNA: TGTGCCAGCAGGGGGACAGGACGGGCAGATACGCAGTATTTT.

The rearrangement links TRBV5-1 to TRBJ1-1; 8 bases line up with TRBD1. Trimming cost V 4 bases and J 6 bases; bases outside gene matches: 5. The CDR3 is made up of 13 amino acids. The germline gives CDR1 SGHRS, CDR2 YFSETQ. As DNA, the CDR3 is TGCGCCAGCAGCCCTGACAGGGGATCTGAAGCTTTCTTT. As protein: CASSPDRGSEAFF.

This sequence joins TRBV18 and TRBJ2-5; TRBD2 matches at 7 bases. The CDR3 extends over 15 amino acids. V shed 2 bases, J shed 5 bases, and the junction held 8 bases outside the gene matches. The germline gives CDR1 KGHSH, CDR2 LQKENI. CDR3 sequence reads: CASSPFRTRPETQYF. CDR3 sequence (DNA): TGTGCCAGCTCACCATTCAGGACTAGACCGGAGACCCAGTACTTC. Supplemented by reference TRBV18 and TRBJ2-5, the full variable domain reads NAGVMQNPRHLVRRRGQEARLRCSPMKGHSHVYWYRQLPEEGLKFMVYLQKENIIDESGMPKERFSAEFPKEGPSILRIQQVVRGDSAAYFCASSPFRTRPETQYFGPGTRLLVL.

This chain links TRBV5-5 with TRBJ1-4, with D tentatively TRBD1 (5 bases). V dropped 2 bases and J dropped 0 bases, with 8 bases sitting between them. This CDR3 region has 15 residues. Germline V gene sequence: CDR1 SGHKS, CDR2 YYEKEE (reference sequence). CDR3 DNA sequence: TGTGCCAGCAGCTTCTCAGGGACAACTAATGAAAAACTGTTTTTT. It is translated as CASSFSGTTNEKLFF.

J is TRBJ2-1 and V is TRBV28; 10 positions agree with TRBD2. The CDR3 covers 14 residues. The ends lost 6 bases at V and 10 bases at J; junction bases unmatched: 9. Looked up from germline, CDR1 is MDHEN and CDR2 is SYDVKM. DNA for the CDR3: TGTGCCAGCAGGCAACCGGGACTAGCGCGAGAGCAGTTCTTC. As protein: CASRQPGLAREQFF.

The V and J genes are TRBV3-1 (or the pseudogene TRBV3-2) and TRBJ1-2; 8 bases are shared with TRBD1. Trimming took 3 bases from V and 2 from J; bases not matched to a gene: 2. Germline V gene sequence: CDR1 LGHDT, CDR2 YNNKEL (reference sequence). This CDR3 is 14 amino acids long. The CDR3 sequence is CASSHQGANYGYTF. The CDR3 nucleotides are TGTGCCAGCAGCCACCAGGGGGCAAACTATGGCTACACCTTC.

Regarding this clone: This sample includes further DNA sequences coding for the same CDR3. This chain links TRBV19 with TRBJ1-2, with 9 bases fitting TRBD1. Germline V gene sequence: CDR1 LNHDA, CDR2 SQIVND (reference sequence). This CDR3 has 14 amino acids. After removal of 4 bases from V and 5 bases from J, the junction contained 5 bases not matched to a gene. DNA of the CDR3: TGTGCCAGTAGTAAGGACAGGGGAAGGTATGGCTACACCTTC. Its protein product is CASSKDRGRYGYTF.

The CDR3 region has the DNA TGTGCCAGCAGCCAAGACCCCGGGACAGGGTACGAGCAGTACTTC. Its translation: CASSQDPGTGYEQYF. The chain couples TRBV3-1 (or the pseudogene TRBV3-2) to TRBJ2-7; 9 positions agree with TRBD1. V lost 0 bases and J lost 4; bases outside the gene matches: 4. CDR1 is LGHDT and CDR2 is YNNKEL in the germline V gene (reference sequence). The CDR3 covers 15 residues.

This clone was recorded only once. The genes are TRBV5-1 and TRBJ2-2, with TRBD1 matching over 10 bases. V gave up 0 bases and J gave up 7 bases; unmatched junction bases: 6. Germline loops: CDR1 SGHRS, CDR2 YFSETQ. This CDR3 has 16 amino acids. The CDR3 reads CASSLAGQGIGGELFF. The CDR3 DNA reads as TGCGCCAGCAGCTTGGCGGGACAGGGGATCGGCGGGGAGCTGTTTTTT.

This clone was counted only a few times. The chain combines TRBV5-6 with TRBJ1-2; 7 nucleotides line up with TRBD1. V lost 2 bases and J lost 7; bases outside the gene matches: 5. The V gene's germline CDR1 is SGHDT and CDR2 YYEEEE. There are 13 residues in the CDR3. The CDR3 protein is CASSLRQGGGYTF. The CDR3 nucleotides read TGTGCCAGCAGCTTACGACAGGGTGGTGGCTACACCTTC.

The V gene is TRBV20-1, the J gene TRBJ2-1; maybe TRBD1 (5 bases). V was shortened by 6 bases and J by 14 bases, with 17 bases between the two germline ends. The CDR3 runs to 11 residues. From germline, CDR1 is DFQATT and CDR2 SNEGSKA (reference sequence). CDR3 loop: CSATYLGAKFF. The CDR3 region has the DNA TGCAGTGCAACTTATCTAGGGGCAAAGTTCTTC.

The rearrangement links TRBV24-1 to TRBJ2-1; 9 nucleotides match TRBD2. The CDR3 loop spans 15 amino acids. The germline V gene has CDR1 KGHDR and CDR2 SFDVKD. The V gene end was trimmed by 4 bases and the J gene end by 3 bases; junction bases not matched to a gene: 3. CDR3 sequence reads: CATSEAGGLYNEQFF. The CDR3 bases are TGTGCCACCAGTGAAGCGGGGGGTCTCTACAATGAGCAGTTCTTC.

This clone was counted many times. The chain has TRBV5-8 and TRBJ1-5; 8 bases agree with TRBD1. The CDR3 runs 15 residues. In germline, CDR1 is SGHTS, CDR2 YDEGEE. The V gene end was trimmed by 4 bases and the J gene end by 3 bases; junction bases not matched to a gene: 6. The CDR3 loop reads CASSAGGANNQPQHF. The CDR3 DNA sequence: TGTGCCAGCAGCGCAGGGGGCGCAAACAATCAGCCCCAGCATTTT.

The J gene is TRBJ1-3, the V gene TRBV5-1, with 11 bases identical to TRBD1. This CDR3 region has 17 residues. J lost 0 bases, V lost 0 bases, and 2 bases had no gene match. CDR1 and CDR2 from the germline V gene are SGHRS and YFSETQ. The CDR3 protein is CASSLGTGGISGNTIYF. DNA of the CDR3: TGCGCCAGCAGCTTGGGGACAGGGGGCATCTCTGGAAACACCATATATTTT.

This sequence joins TRBV25-1 and TRBJ2-1, with 12 bases aligning to TRBD1. CDR1 is MGHDK, CDR2 SYGVNS, per germline. The V and J ends lost 6 bases and 7 bases, in that order; junction bases with no gene match: 7. There are 15 residues in the CDR3. CDR3 protein: CASRGQGALENEQFF. The CDR3 coding sequence is TGTGCCAGCAGGGGACAGGGGGCGTTGGAAAATGAGCAGTTCTTC.

The chain joins TRBV7-9 to TRBJ2-7, with 9 bases identical to TRBD1. With 5 bases clipped from V and 1 base from J, the junction kept 9 bases outside the gene matches. CDR3 length: 16 amino acids. CDR1 is SEHNR and CDR2 is FQNEAQ in the germline V gene (reference sequence). The CDR3 loop is CASSDRAGTGSYEQYF. DNA of the CDR3: TGTGCCAGCAGCGATAGAGCCGGGACAGGGTCCTACGAGCAGTACTTC.

The J gene is TRBJ2-1, the V gene TRBV9, with TRBD1 as a possible D gene (6 bases). This CDR3 region has 14 residues. The germline CDR1 and CDR2 sequences are SGDLS and YYNGEE. The V and J ends lost 6 bases and 2 bases respectively, with 12 bases between them. The CDR3 is CASTRTVTYNEQFF. As DNA, the CDR3 is TGTGCCAGCACCCGGACAGTTACCTACAATGAGCAGTTCTTC.

The chain employs TRBV6-4 and TRBJ2-2; TRBD1 might be the D (5 bases). The CDR3 is 14 residues long. The ends were cut back, 3 bases at V and 5 bases at J, with 10 bases in the middle. Germline CDR1 and CDR2: MRHNA and SNTAGT. The CDR3 is CASSEATATGELFF. The CDR3 DNA follows: TGTGCCAGCAGTGAGGCGACAGCTACCGGGGAGCTGTTTTTT.

V is TRBV19 and J is TRBJ1-5; D not resolved. CDR3 size: 15 residues. V shed 5 bases and J shed 6 bases, with 17 bases lying between them. The germline CDR1 and CDR2 sequences are LNHDA and SQIVND (reference sequence). This CDR3 reads CASSPRALGVQPQHF. The CDR3 coding sequence is TGTGCCAGTAGTCCCCGGGCCCTCGGGGTTCAGCCCCAGCATTTT.

The chain links TRBV5-1 to TRBJ2-5; no firm D call. V was cut by 4 bases and J by 5 bases, with 9 bases left in between. Germline loops: CDR1 SGHRS, CDR2 YFSETQ. This CDR3 is 12 amino acids long. DNA for the CDR3: TGCGCCAGCAGCCTAGAAACGGAGACCCAGTACTTC. This encodes CASSLETETQYF.

The chain combines TRBV6-5 with TRBJ1-6; 10 bases match TRBD1. The CDR3 runs 14 residues. Germline V lookup: CDR1 MNHEY, CDR2 SVGAGI. V lost 6 bases and J lost 12; bases outside the gene matches: 8. The CDR3, as DNA: TGTGCCAGCAGCCGACAGGGGGCGAAAGAACCCCTCCACTTT. Translating it yields CASSRQGAKEPLHF.

The CDR3: CASSQDGQATLLGEQFF. The CDR3 bases are TGTGCCAGCAGCCAAGACGGACAGGCGACCCTTCTGGGAGAGCAGTTCTTC. The chain is built from TRBV3-1 (or the pseudogene TRBV3-2) and TRBJ2-1; TRBD1 matches 7 bases. There are 17 residues in the CDR3. Trimming cost V 0 bases and J 10 bases; bases outside gene matches: 15. Per germline, CDR1 LGHDT and CDR2 YNNKEL (reference sequence).

The chain carries TRBV18 and TRBJ1-3; no reliable D call. Germline V gene sequence: CDR1 KGHSH, CDR2 LQKENI. Trimming shortened V by 3 bases and J by 1 base, and 10 bases separated the two germline ends. This CDR3 contains 15 residues. The CDR3 DNA sequence: TGTGCCAGCTCACCCGTCGCGGGATCTGGAAACACCATATATTTT. Translation gives CASSPVAGSGNTIYF.

This chain links TRBV9 with TRBJ1-4; D is undetermined. Germline loops: CDR1 SGDLS, CDR2 YYNGEE. Trimming shortened V by 0 bases and J by 8 bases, and 11 bases separated the two germline ends. CDR3 size: 14 residues. The CDR3 loop is CASSVGSGGEKLFF. For the CDR3, the DNA is TGTGCCAGCAGCGTAGGGTCAGGAGGGGAAAAACTGTTTTTT.

This sequence joins TRBV3-1 (or the pseudogene TRBV3-2) and TRBJ1-2, with no clear D. The length of the CDR3 is 12 residues. The germline V gene encodes CDR1 LGHDT and CDR2 YNNKEL (reference sequence). V lost 3 bases, J lost 8 bases, and 10 bases lay in between. CDR3 sequence (DNA): TGTGCCAGCAGCCAGACATCCAGAGGCTACACCTTC. Translated, it gives CASSQTSRGYTF.